Sequencing of this T cell receptor beta chain was carried out in a study of technical replicates of blood from a few donors. Libraries were prepared by immunoSEQ multiplex PCR; TCRdb keeps only in-frame clonotypes and omits some of them. Of roughly 69,000 clones in the sample, about 97% were seen once. This TCR was sampled from a human donor in good health. Source material: T cells isolated from PBMCs.

CDR3 bases: TGTGCCAGCAGTACCCGGGACAGAAGGGGCTACACCTTC. As protein: CASSTRDRRGYTF. This chain connects TRBV28 to TRBJ1-2, with 7 bases fitting TRBD1. The length of the CDR3 is 13 residues. With 5 bases clipped from V and 8 bases from J, the junction kept 8 bases outside the gene matches. CDR1 MDHEN and CDR2 SYDVKM come from the germline V gene.